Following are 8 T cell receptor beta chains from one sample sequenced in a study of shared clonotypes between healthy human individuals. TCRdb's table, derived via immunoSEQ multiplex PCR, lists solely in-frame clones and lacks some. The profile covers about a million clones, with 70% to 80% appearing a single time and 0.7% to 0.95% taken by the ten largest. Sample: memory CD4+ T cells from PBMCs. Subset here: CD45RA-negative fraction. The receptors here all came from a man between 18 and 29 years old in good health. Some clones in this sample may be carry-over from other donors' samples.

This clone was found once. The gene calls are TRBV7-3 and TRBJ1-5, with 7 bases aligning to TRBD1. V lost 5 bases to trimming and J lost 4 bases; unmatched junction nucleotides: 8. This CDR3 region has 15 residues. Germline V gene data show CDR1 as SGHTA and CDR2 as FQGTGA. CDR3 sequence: CASSANRGGNQPQHF. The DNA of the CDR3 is TGTGCCAGCAGCGCCAACAGGGGTGGGAATCAGCCCCAGCATTTT.

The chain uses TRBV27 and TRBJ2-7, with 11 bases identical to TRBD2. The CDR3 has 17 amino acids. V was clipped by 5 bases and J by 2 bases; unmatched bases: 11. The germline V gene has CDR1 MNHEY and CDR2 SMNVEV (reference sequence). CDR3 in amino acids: CASSPDPGLAGTYEQYF. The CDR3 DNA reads TGTGCCAGCAGTCCCGATCCCGGACTAGCGGGTACCTACGAGCAGTACTTC.

This chain's CDR3 is CASSWGGSTKLTGELFF. CDR3 nucleotides: TGCGCCAGCAGCTGGGGAGGCTCAACTAAACTCACCGGGGAGCTGTTTTTT. The V and J genes are TRBV5-1 and TRBJ2-2; D might be TRBD2 (6 bases). V dropped 3 bases and J dropped 4 bases, with 19 bases sitting between them. CDR3 length: 17 amino acids. CDR1 is SGHRS, CDR2 YFSETQ, per germline.

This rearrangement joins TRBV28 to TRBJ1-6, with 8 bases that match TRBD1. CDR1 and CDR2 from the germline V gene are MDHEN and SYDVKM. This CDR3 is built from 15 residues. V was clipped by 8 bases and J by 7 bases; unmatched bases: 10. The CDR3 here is CASGTTGGENSPLHF. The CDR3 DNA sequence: TGTGCCAGCGGAACCACAGGGGGGGAAAATTCACCCCTCCACTTT. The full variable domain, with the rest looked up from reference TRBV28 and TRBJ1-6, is DVKVTQSSRYLVKRTGEKVFLECVQDMDHENMFWYRQDPGLGLRLIYFSYDVKMKEKGDIPEGYSVSREKKERFSLILESASTNQTSMYLCASGTTGGENSPLHFGNGTRLTVT.

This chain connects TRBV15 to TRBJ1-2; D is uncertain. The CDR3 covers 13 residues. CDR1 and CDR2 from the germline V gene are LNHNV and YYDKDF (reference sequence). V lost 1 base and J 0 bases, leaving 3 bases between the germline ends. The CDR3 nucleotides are TGTGCCACCAGCAGAGTTACTAACTATGGCTACACCTTC. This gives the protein CATSRVTNYGYTF.

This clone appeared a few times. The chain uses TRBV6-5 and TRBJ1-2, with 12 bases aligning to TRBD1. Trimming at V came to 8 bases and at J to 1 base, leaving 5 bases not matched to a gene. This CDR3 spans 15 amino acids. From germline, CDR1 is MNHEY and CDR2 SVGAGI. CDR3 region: CASQGQGAINYGYTF. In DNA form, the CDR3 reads TGTGCCAGCCAGGGACAGGGGGCTATTAACTATGGCTACACCTTC.

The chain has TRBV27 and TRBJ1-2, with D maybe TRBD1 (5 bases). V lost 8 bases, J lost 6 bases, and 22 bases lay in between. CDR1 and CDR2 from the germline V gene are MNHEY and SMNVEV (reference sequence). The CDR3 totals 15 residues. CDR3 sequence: CASLPLGGEANGYTF. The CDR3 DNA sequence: TGTGCCAGCCTTCCCCTCGGGGGGGAAGCGAATGGCTACACCTTC.

CDR3: CSERLGNTIYF. DNA for the CDR3: TGCAGTGAGAGGCTTGGAAACACCATATATTTT. The V call is TRBV20-1, the J call TRBJ1-3, with D unclear. V lost 7 bases, J lost 3 bases, and 7 bases lay in between. Germline loops: CDR1 DFQATT, CDR2 SNEGSKA (reference sequence). CDR3 size: 11 residues.